A single sample is the source of the 30 T cell receptor beta chains below, sequenced in a study of OX40 agonist ivuxolimab in advanced cancers. Libraries were prepared by immunoSEQ multiplex PCR; TCRdb keeps only in-frame clonotypes and omits some of them. The top ten clones hold around 2.3% of a sample with about 73,000 clones, about 86% of them seen once. The sequenced sample was CD4+ or CD8+ T cells sorted from blood, obtained in a trial of the OX40 agonist ivuxolimab. These receptors all come from an adult with an advanced solid tumor such as melanoma, head and neck, liver or kidney cancer.

Of note for this clone: One end of the junction does not line up with germline, which may come from a read error. The gene calls are TRBV7-7 and TRBJ1-3; D is ambiguous. The germline CDR1 and CDR2 sequences are SSHAT and FNYEAQ (reference sequence). CDR3 length equals 15 residues. CDR3 DNA: TGTGCTAGCAGCTTAAGTAGGGAGTCTGGAAACACCATATATTTT. Translating it yields CASSLSRESGNTIYF.

This chain links TRBV27 with TRBJ1-2, with 7 bases fitting TRBD1. CDR1 is MNHEY, CDR2 SMNVEV, per germline (reference sequence). The CDR3 runs to 15 residues. J gave up 4 bases and V 3 bases, and 8 bases lay outside the gene matches. The chain's CDR3 is CASSFPTGAGYGYTF. The CDR3 coding sequence is TGTGCCAGCAGTTTTCCCACAGGGGCCGGCTATGGCTACACCTTC.

V usage is TRBV7-9 and J usage is TRBJ2-7; possibly TRBD2 for D (5 bases). Germline CDR1 is SEHNR and CDR2 is FQNEAQ (reference sequence). The CDR3 loop spans 12 amino acids. Trimming left V 9 bases short and J 3 bases short, with 12 bases between. The CDR3 coding sequence is TGTGCCAGTTGCGATCGGGACTACGAGCAGTACTTC. Protein: CASCDRDYEQYF.

The chain joins TRBV11-2 to TRBJ2-1, with a tentative D call TRBD1 (6 bases). Trimming took 2 bases from V and 4 from J, leaving 12 bases between them. Germline V lookup: CDR1 SGHAT, CDR2 FQNNGV. The CDR3 runs 15 residues. CDR3 amino acids: CASSLRTASYNEQFF. The CDR3 DNA reads as TGTGCCAGCAGCTTAAGGACAGCCTCATACAATGAGCAGTTCTTC.

In its sample, this clone was seen a few times. The genes are TRBV4-1 and TRBJ1-5; no definite D call. CDR1 and CDR2 from the germline V gene are MGHRA and YSYEKL. The CDR3 length is 15 residues. The V and J ends lost 0 bases and 5 bases respectively, with 11 bases between them. CDR3 region: CASSQEGGSDQPQHF. The CDR3 DNA reads TGCGCCAGCAGCCAAGAGGGAGGGAGTGATCAGCCCCAGCATTTT.

The genes are TRBV7-9 and TRBJ2-6, with no clear D. CDR1 and CDR2 from the germline V gene are SEHNR and FQNEAQ (reference sequence). With 5 bases removed from V and 4 bases from J, the gap between germline ends came to 6 bases. CDR3 size: 13 residues. CDR3 sequence: CASSPVGANVLTF. Written as DNA, the CDR3 is TGTGCCAGCAGCCCCGTGGGGGCCAACGTCCTGACTTTC.

This clone has a single count. The chain uses TRBV15 and TRBJ2-3; D remains unclear. Trimming stripped 2 bases from V and 9 bases from J, with 6 bases between. CDR1 and CDR2 from the germline V gene are LNHNV and YYDKDF (reference sequence). The CDR3 loop spans 11 amino acids. CDR3 in DNA: TGTGCCACCAGCAGATTAGGAACGCAGTATTTT. It encodes CATSRLGTQYF.

J is TRBJ1-5 and V is TRBV19, with D unclear. CDR3 size: 13 residues. Germline V CDR1 and CDR2: LNHDA, SQIVND (reference sequence). V was pared by 5 bases and J by 2 bases, with 7 bases between. CDR3 coding DNA: TGTGCCAGTAGTGCCGGGGGCAATCAGCCCCAGCATTTT. Protein sequence: CASSAGGNQPQHF. Full variable domain (missing parts from reference TRBV19 and TRBJ1-5): DGGITQSPKYLFRKEGQNVTLSCEQNLNHDAMYWYRQDPGQGLRLIYYSQIVNDFQKGDIAEGYSVSREKKESFPLTVTSAQKNPTAFYLCASSAGGNQPQHFGDGTRLSIL.

CDR3: CASRPLGVGMNTEAFF. CDR3 DNA sequence: TGTGCCAGCAGGCCCCTTGGGGTGGGTATGAACACTGAAGCTTTCTTT. The V call is TRBV11-1, the J call TRBJ1-1; D is uncertain. This CDR3 region has 16 residues. The V end lost 6 bases, the J end lost 0 bases, and 17 bases lay between the germline ends. From germline, CDR1 is SGHAT and CDR2 FQDESV (reference sequence). The complete variable domain, with remaining parts taken from reference TRBV11-1 and TRBJ1-1, reads EAEVAQSPRYKITEKSQAVAFWCDPISGHATLYWYRQILGQGPELLVQFQDESVVDDSQLPKDRFSAERLKGVDSTLKIQPAELGDSAMYLCASRPLGVGMNTEAFFGQGTRLTVV.

V gene TRBV11-2 combines with J gene TRBJ1-4; D might be TRBD1 (6 bases). CDR1 and CDR2 from the germline V gene are SGHAT and FQNNGV. The CDR3 runs 16 residues. V was pared by 1 base and J by 8 bases, with 17 bases between. The CDR3 sequence: CASSLVPGALREKLFF. The CDR3 nucleotides are TGTGCCAGCAGCTTAGTTCCAGGGGCCCTTCGGGAAAAACTGTTTTTT.

The chain joins TRBV29-1 to TRBJ1-4, with D perhaps matching TRBD1 (5 bases). Germline CDR1 and CDR2: SQVTM and ANQGSEA. V shed 7 bases and J shed 3 bases, with 12 bases lying between them. The CDR3 consists of 13 residues. CDR3 sequence (DNA): TGCAGCGCCGGACATAGCCCTAATGAAAAACTGTTTTTT. It is translated as CSAGHSPNEKLFF.

In nucleotides, the CDR3 is TGTGCCAGCAGCTTAGCAGCCGGCCAGGCAGCCGAGCAGTACTTC. Translation gives CASSLAAGQAAEQYF. The J gene is TRBJ2-7, the V gene TRBV11-2; no clear D. V shed 1 base and J shed 6 bases, with 16 bases lying between them. The germline V gene has CDR1 SGHAT and CDR2 FQNNGV. The CDR3 runs 15 residues. The variable domain in full, completed from reference TRBV11-2 and TRBJ2-7, reads EAGVAQSPRYKIIEKRQSVAFWCNPISGHATLYWYQQILGQGPKLLIQFQNNGVVDDSQLPKDRFSAERLKGVDSTLKIQPAKLEDSAVYLCASSLAAGQAAEQYFGPGTRLTVT.

Only a few counts were recorded for this clone. This chain connects TRBV11-2 to TRBJ1-6; D unresolved. Trimming left V 2 bases short and J 7 bases short, with 12 bases between. This CDR3 has 15 residues. The germline gives CDR1 SGHAT, CDR2 FQNNGV. CDR3 DNA: TGTGCCAGCAGCTTAACACCGGGTCTGAATTCACCCCTCCACTTT. Its translation: CASSLTPGLNSPLHF.

V and J are TRBV7-2 and TRBJ1-1; 7 nucleotides align to TRBD1. Germline trimming cut 1 base from V and 0 bases from J; bases unmatched to any gene: 8. CDR3 length: 17 residues. Germline CDR1 is SGHTA and CDR2 is FQGNSA. DNA of the CDR3: TGTGCCAGCAGCTTAGGGGACAGCGGGTTCGTGAACACTGAAGCTTTCTTT. It encodes CASSLGDSGFVNTEAFF.

This chain connects TRBV6-6 to TRBJ1-3; D is uncertain. CDR1 and CDR2 from the germline V gene are MNHNY and SVGAGI (reference sequence). With 6 bases removed from V and 0 bases from J, the gap between germline ends came to 12 bases. The length of the CDR3 is 15 residues. This CDR3 reads CASSPERRSGNTIYF. The CDR3 DNA reads as TGTGCCAGCAGCCCGGAACGGCGCTCTGGAAACACCATATATTTT.

The rearrangement joins TRBV5-4 to TRBJ2-7; 12 bases map to TRBD2. The CDR3 sequence is 17 residues long. Losses at the gene ends were 0 bases for V and 0 bases for J; bases not matched to a gene: 4. CDR1 is SGHNT and CDR2 is YYREEE in the germline V gene (reference sequence). CDR3 nucleotide sequence: TGTGCCAGCAGCTTGGGGGGACTAGCGGGTAGCTCCTACGAGCAGTACTTC. Its protein product is CASSLGGLAGSSYEQYF.

The genes are TRBV19 and TRBJ1-5; D may be TRBD1 (5 bases). From germline, CDR1 is LNHDA and CDR2 SQIVND (reference sequence). With 6 bases removed from V and 0 bases from J, the gap between germline ends came to 15 bases. This CDR3 comprises 16 residues. The CDR3 spells CASRGSWGGSNQPQHF. CDR3 coding DNA: TGTGCCAGTAGGGGATCGTGGGGGGGTAGCAATCAGCCCCAGCATTTT.

The J gene is TRBJ1-2, the V gene TRBV9, with 11 bases aligning to TRBD1. CDR3 size: 15 residues. J lost 6 bases, V lost 5 bases, and 9 bases had no gene match. Per the germline V gene, CDR1 is SGDLS and CDR2 is YYNGEE. CDR3 nucleotide sequence: TGTGCCAGCAGGAGTTTCGGGACAGGGGGGAATGGCTACACCTTC. It codes for CASRSFGTGGNGYTF.

This clone was observed a handful of times. Here the CDR3 DNA reads TGTGCCAGCAGTGAAACGGTTTATTCACCCCTCCACTTT. This encodes CASSETVYSPLHF. The rearrangement joins TRBV2 to TRBJ1-6; D is undetermined. Germline V lookup: CDR1 SNHLY, CDR2 FYNNEI. V lost 2 bases, J lost 8 bases, and 7 bases lay in between. This CDR3 is built from 13 residues.

The chain has TRBV7-6 and TRBJ1-5; 8 bases are shared with TRBD1. Germline assignment: CDR1 SGHVS and CDR2 FNYEAQ. The CDR3 length is 14 residues. Trimming took 1 base from V and 4 from J; bases not matched to a gene: 0. The CDR3 sequence: CASSLGTGNQPQHF. The CDR3, as DNA: TGTGCCAGCAGCTTAGGGACAGGGAATCAGCCCCAGCATTTT.

The gene calls are TRBV7-3 and TRBJ2-6, with TRBD1 as a possible D gene (5 bases). V gave up 0 bases and J gave up 0 bases, with 12 bases separating them. Germline values: CDR1 SGHTA, CDR2 FQGTGA. CDR3 size: 18 residues. The CDR3 DNA reads TGTGCCAGCAGCTTAACTCCACGCGGACACTCTGGGGCCAACGTCCTGACTTTC. This encodes CASSLTPRGHSGANVLTF. Together with reference TRBV7-3 and TRBJ2-6, the CDR3 gives the full variable domain: GAGVSQTPSNKVTEKGKYVELRCDPISGHTALYWYRQSLGQGPEFLIYFQGTGAADDSGLPNDRFFAVRPEGSVSTLKIQRTERGDSAVYLCASSLTPRGHSGANVLTFGAGSRLTVL.

This chain connects TRBV14 to TRBJ1-1; 10 bases line up with TRBD1. J lost 7 bases, V lost 4 bases, and 6 bases had no gene match. The CDR3 extends over 14 amino acids. CDR1 SGHDN and CDR2 FVKESK come from the germline V gene. The CDR3 here is CASSLTGGRGEAFF. CDR3 in DNA: TGTGCCAGCAGCCTGACAGGGGGCAGAGGTGAAGCTTTCTTT.

J is TRBJ1-2 and V is TRBV5-1, with D maybe TRBD1 (5 bases). This CDR3 spans 15 amino acids. Germline V gene data show CDR1 as SGHRS and CDR2 as YFSETQ. Between the trimmed V and J ends, which lost 3 bases and 5 bases, there was a span of 17 bases. CDR3 in DNA: TGCGCCAGCAGCTCTCAAGACGGAGGGGAGTATGGCTACACCTTC. Its protein product is CASSSQDGGEYGYTF.

The J gene is TRBJ2-1, the V gene TRBV19; weak D call: TRBD2 (5 bases). This CDR3 is built from 14 residues. V was cut by 3 bases and J by 7 bases, with 13 bases left in between. Germline CDR1 reads LNHDA; CDR2 reads SQIVND (reference sequence). CDR3 loop: CASSIPSNLNEQFF. The CDR3 coding sequence is TGTGCCAGTAGTATCCCTAGCAATCTAAATGAGCAGTTCTTC.

The chain is built from TRBV10-3 and TRBJ1-2; D gene ambiguous. Between the trimmed V and J ends, which lost 7 bases and 6 bases, there was a span of 12 bases. The CDR3 contains 12 residues. Germline lookup yields CDR1 ENHRY and CDR2 SYGVKD. CDR3 in DNA: TGTGCCATCACCGCGGGGTCGGATGGCTACACCTTC. Translation gives CAITAGSDGYTF.

The V and J genes are TRBV7-9 and TRBJ2-2; possibly TRBD2 for D (5 bases). The V and J ends lost 4 bases and 6 bases respectively, with 15 bases between them. CDR1 and CDR2 from the germline V gene are SEHNR and FQNEAQ (reference sequence). CDR3 length: 15 amino acids. CDR3 region: CASSSRTVTPGELFF. The DNA for the CDR3 is TGTGCCAGCAGCTCTCGGACTGTCACACCCGGGGAGCTGTTTTTT.

V is TRBV30 and J is TRBJ2-1; 8 nucleotides align to TRBD2. CDR1 and CDR2 from the germline V gene are GTSNPN and SVGIG (reference sequence). The J segment lost 4 bases and the V segment lost 4 bases, leaving 9 bases of the junction unmatched. There are 15 residues in the CDR3. The CDR3 DNA sequence: TGTGCCTGGACACGGGGTAGCGGGGTTTACAATGAGCAGTTCTTC. This encodes CAWTRGSGVYNEQFF.

In this sample, this clone turned up once. Here the CDR3 reads CASSPGDGPSYEQYF. CDR3 DNA sequence: TGCGCCAGCAGCCCCGGGGATGGGCCTTCCTACGAGCAGTACTTC. The chain uses TRBV4-1 and TRBJ2-7; D possibly corresponds to TRBD2 (5 bases). Germline lookup yields CDR1 MGHRA and CDR2 YSYEKL. V was shortened by 4 bases and J by 1 base, with 14 bases between the two germline ends. The CDR3 totals 15 residues.

This chain joins TRBV28 and TRBJ1-6, with no clear D. Germline V gene lookup returns CDR1 MDHEN and CDR2 SYDVKM. Trimming shortened V by 8 bases and J by 6 bases, and 14 bases separated the two germline ends. The CDR3 loop spans 14 amino acids. CDR3 sequence reads: CASSSRTFNSPLHF. The CDR3 DNA reads TGTGCCAGCTCCTCAAGGACCTTTAATTCACCCCTCCACTTT.

This chain connects TRBV6-5 to TRBJ2-7, with D perhaps matching TRBD1 (6 bases). Germline CDR1 reads MNHEY; CDR2 reads SVGAGI. The CDR3 is 13 amino acids. With 5 bases removed from V and 5 bases from J, the gap between germline ends came to 13 bases. CDR3 in amino acids: CASSRQAGDEQYF. The CDR3 DNA sequence: TGTGCCAGCAGTCGTCAAGCAGGGGACGAGCAGTACTTC.